Listed below are T cell receptor beta chains from one sample, sequenced in a study of blood T cell repertoires in COVID-19. Assay: immunoSEQ multiplex PCR; the TCRdb copy retains only in-frame clones and omits some. The data show over 450,000 clones, 75% to 90% seen once. The sequenced sample was peripheral blood. The source of these receptors is a man in his late teens or twenties with COVID-19, enrolled during active disease. CDR3s leave out the opening cysteine and the closing phenylalanine or tryptophan.

V gene,CDR3 length,CDR3 protein
TRBV5-4,15,ASSSRLAGLNTGELF
TRBV7-9,16,ASSLEGSGGARGNEQF
TRBV3-1/TRBV3-2,13,ASSQVAGGNNEQF
TRBV5-6,13,ASSRGGATNYGYT
TRBV7-2,12,AASGGPNTGELF
TRBV5-5,12,ASSLEAGEDGYT
TRBV6-5,13,ASSYLGTSGYEQY
TRBV28,14,ASRRTSGGGRETQY
TRBV24-1,13,ATSGGQGRGYGYT
TRBV7-9,11,ASSLAISGQQF
TRBV30,12,AWKMSGRAGEQY
TRBV2,13,ASSEALLAPSGYT
TRBV12-3/TRBV12-4,11,ASSLRKFYAAF
TRBV5-1,14,ASSLSGQGRQETQY
TRBV4-1,15,ASSQEVSSGATGELF
TRBV9,14,ASSVAWGTTNYGYT
TRBV6-5,13,ASRGGGGVPYEQY
TRBV5-1,13,ASSLAPQGAIGYT
TRBV5-1,11,ASSLGDNNEQF
TRBV7-8,15,ASSHEHPGTGFYEQY
TRBV10-3,13,AISEGTPRYQPQH
TRBV4-1,13,ASSQGQGGFQPQH
TRBV7-8,15,ASSLEDLALLYNEQF
TRBV19,10,ASSAGQGPQY
TRBV13,12,ASNPSAISGEAF
TRBV4-1,13,ASSRELAGGNEQF
TRBV3-1/TRBV3-2,13,ASSQERGWGDTQY
TRBV5-4,12,ASSTMTGPYEQY
TRBV29-1,12,SIQVGQITDTQY
TRBV3-1/TRBV3-2,11,ASSWTGNQPQH
TRBV2,12,ASSRQGTVTEAF
TRBV6-5,13,ASRGRNKGTDTQY
TRBV7-2,14,ASSTQGLAGVNEQF
TRBV7-9,14,ASSLRAAGSTDTQY
TRBV9,12,ASGGGDMAGPQH
TRBV11-2,13,ASGQKAGSTDTQY
TRBV7-9,13,ASSRSGASYNEQF
TRBV6-5,12,ASRPGGSNQPQH
TRBV27,11,ASSSGSTDTQY
TRBV5-5,13,ASRPGWTSNQPQH
TRBV5-4,15,ASSLMSIPSSGNTIY
TRBV11-2,10,ASSRDNYEQY
TRBV9,14,ASSVGAGVDTGELF
TRBV14,11,ASSLRGHLEAF
TRBV3-1/TRBV3-2,13,ASSHLSGRPYEQY
TRBV13,14,ASSLGDSYSYNEQF
TRBV30,11,AWSVAGVGEQY
TRBV2,9,ASRDDSGYT
TRBV14,13,ASRPGGTSYNEQF
TRBV7-9,13,ASSPRAGDNSPLH
TRBV6-2/TRBV6-3,13,ASSPPVHPNSPLH
TRBV5-1,15,ASSLGLAGGPTDTQY
TRBV3-1/TRBV3-2,13,ASSKNRDSNQPQH
TRBV7-2,12,ASSFSALGETQY
TRBV3-1/TRBV3-2,11,ASSPQGLAEAF
TRBV5-4,13,ASSLGGQGNEKLF
TRBV4-1,16,ASSQGKQGRRGNQPQH
TRBV20-1,9,SALSEETQY
TRBV7-9,12,ASSLGQGNTEAF